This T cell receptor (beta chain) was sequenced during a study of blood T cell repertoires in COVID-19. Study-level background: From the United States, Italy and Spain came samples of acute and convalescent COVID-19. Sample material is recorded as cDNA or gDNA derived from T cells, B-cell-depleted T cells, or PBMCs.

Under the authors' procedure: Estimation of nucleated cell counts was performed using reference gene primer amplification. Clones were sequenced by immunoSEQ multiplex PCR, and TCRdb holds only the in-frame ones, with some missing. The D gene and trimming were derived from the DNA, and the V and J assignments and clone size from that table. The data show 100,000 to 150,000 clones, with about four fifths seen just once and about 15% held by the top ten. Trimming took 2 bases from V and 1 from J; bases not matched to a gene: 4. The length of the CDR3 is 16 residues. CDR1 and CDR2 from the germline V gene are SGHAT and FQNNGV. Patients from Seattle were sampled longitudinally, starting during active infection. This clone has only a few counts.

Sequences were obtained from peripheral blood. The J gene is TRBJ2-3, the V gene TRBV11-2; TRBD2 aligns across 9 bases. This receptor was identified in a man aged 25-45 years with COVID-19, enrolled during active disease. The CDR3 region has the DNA TGTGCCAGCAGCTTATTAGCGGGGGCCGGCACAGATACGCAGTATTTT. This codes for CASSLLAGAGTDTQYF.